One T cell receptor beta chain is described in this entry. In the original processing: From reference gene primer amplification, estimates of nucleated cell counts were derived. The table came from immunoSEQ multiplex PCR; TCRdb's copy has only in-frame clones and leaves some out. V and J calls and clone size are given by that table; D and trimming were obtained from the DNA. The sample records around 400,000 clones, more than 75% being singletons. This record comes from a study of blood T cell repertoires in COVID-19. Background on the study: Specimens from acute and convalescent COVID-19 originated in the United States, Italy and Spain.

Seattle patients were enrolled during active infection and followed longitudinally. This CDR3 has 13 residues. Deletions cut 4 bases from V and 5 bases from J, with 11 bases between. The germline gives CDR1 SNHLY, CDR2 FYNNEI. The sample consisted of peripheral blood. The genes are TRBV2 and TRBJ1-1; D is perhaps TRBD1 (6 bases). The clonotype originates from a woman aged 60-75 years with COVID-19, enrolled during active disease. For the CDR3, the DNA is TGTGCCAGCAGTGCCGAGGGGGTTACTGAAGCTTTCTTT. It codes for CASSAEGVTEAFF.